This TCR beta chain came from a study of CD8 T cells in ankylosing spondylitis. About this clonotype itself: The antigen remains undetermined.

The CDR3 extends over 11 amino acids. Germline loops: CDR1 LNHDA, CDR2 SQIVND (reference sequence). V lost 10 bases and J lost 9, with 12 bases in between. TCRdb ran MiXCR on the 5' RACE reads and lists one entry per CDR3 protein. The data contain 90,000 to 120,000 distinct CDR3 sequences, less than 25% of them seen just once; the ten biggest clones take up around an eighth. The study's findings and limits: In ankylosing spondylitis blood, a motif of 7 to 9 highly homologous TCR beta variants appeared characteristic. Disease-linked clones were reportedly significantly enriched in matched ankylosing spondylitis synovial fluid. As for the disease-linked clones, they showed a CD8+ phenotype and occurred at relatively low frequencies in peripheral blood.

The sequenced sample was synovial fluid, either unsorted or a sorted T cell fraction (not recorded which). The clonotype comes from a male donor with ankylosing spondylitis. The chain is built from TRBV19 and TRBJ2-2; D remains ambiguous. The CDR3 DNA reads as TGTGCCACCGAGATATACCGGGAGCTGTTTTTT. This translates into CATEIYRELFF.